The rows below give T cell receptor beta chains drawn from one sample of a study of shared clonotypes between healthy human individuals. Sequenced by immunoSEQ multiplex PCR; TCRdb stores in-frame clones only, minus some. This table has roughly 2.4 million clones, 90% to 97% appearing once. Sequencing input: naive CD4+ T cells sorted from blood. Receptors originate from a man between 18 and 35 years old in good health. CDR3s include the opening cysteine and the closing phenylalanine or tryptophan. A D gene is named only where the DNA matches it firmly. Rows may omit the clone size; those that give it use once, few, many or a size class.

v_call: TRBV5-6
clone_size: .
j_call: TRBJ2-7
cdr3_length: 14
d_call: TRBD2
cdr3_nt: TGTGCCAGCAGCTTAACTAGCGGGGTACTGGAGCAGTACTTC
cdr3_aa: CASSLTSGVLEQYF

v_call: TRBV5-1
clone_size: .
j_call: TRBJ1-1
cdr3_length: 13
d_call: .
cdr3_nt: TGCGCCAGCAGCTTCTATCAGAACACTGAAGCTTTCTTT
cdr3_aa: CASSFYQNTEAFF

v_call: TRBV2
clone_size: .
j_call: TRBJ2-3
cdr3_length: 12
d_call: .
cdr3_nt: TGTGCCAGCAGTGACGATGCAGATACGCAGTATTTT
cdr3_aa: CASSDDADTQYF

v_call: TRBV5-1
clone_size: .
j_call: TRBJ1-6
cdr3_length: 17
d_call: .
cdr3_nt: TGCGCCAGCAGCTTGAACTCTATAGGGCAGGGTAATTCACCCCTCCACTTT
cdr3_aa: CASSLNSIGQGNSPLHF

v_call: TRBV7-2
clone_size: .
j_call: TRBJ2-1
cdr3_length: 16
d_call: TRBD2
cdr3_nt: TGTGCCAGCAGCTTAGCCGGGACTAGCGGTTACAATGAGCAGTTCTTC
cdr3_aa: CASSLAGTSGYNEQFF

v_call: TRBV9
clone_size: .
j_call: TRBJ2-7
cdr3_length: 15
d_call: .
cdr3_nt: TGTGCCAGCAGCGTATCAGGCGGGATGCCCTACGAGCAGTACTTC
cdr3_aa: CASSVSGGMPYEQYF

v_call: TRBV6-1
clone_size: .
j_call: TRBJ2-1
cdr3_length: 13
d_call: TRBD2
cdr3_nt: TGTGCCACCGCGGGACTAGCGGGGGGAAAGCAGTTCTTC
cdr3_aa: CATAGLAGGKQFF

v_call: TRBV15
clone_size: .
j_call: TRBJ1-4
cdr3_length: 16
d_call: .
cdr3_nt: TGTGCCACCAGCAGTCCAGAGACACGCAAAAGTGAAAAACTGTTTTTT
cdr3_aa: CATSSPETRKSEKLFF

v_call: TRBV10-1
clone_size: .
j_call: TRBJ2-1
cdr3_length: 13
d_call: TRBD2
cdr3_nt: TGCGCCAGCAGTGGCGGGACTAGCAATGAGCAGTTCTTC
cdr3_aa: CASSGGTSNEQFF

v_call: TRBV6-1
clone_size: .
j_call: TRBJ1-1
cdr3_length: 15
d_call: .
cdr3_nt: TGTGCCAGCAGTGAAGCGCGATCAGGGCACACTGAAGCTTTCTTT
cdr3_aa: CASSEARSGHTEAFF

v_call: TRBV2
clone_size: .
j_call: TRBJ1-5
cdr3_length: 13
d_call: .
cdr3_nt: TGTGCCAGCAGTCGAACCTGGGGCCAGCCCCAGCATTTT
cdr3_aa: CASSRTWGQPQHF

v_call: TRBV6-1
clone_size: .
j_call: TRBJ2-7
cdr3_length: 13
d_call: .
cdr3_nt: TGTGCCAGCAGTCCGGAGAGTGATTACGAGCAGTACTTC
cdr3_aa: CASSPESDYEQYF

v_call: TRBV6-6
clone_size: .
j_call: TRBJ1-2
cdr3_length: 15
d_call: TRBD1
cdr3_nt: TGTGCCAGCAGAACAACAGGGGGTGCGTTCTATGGCTACACCTTC
cdr3_aa: CASRTTGGAFYGYTF

v_call: TRBV6-1
clone_size: .
j_call: TRBJ2-7
cdr3_length: 14
d_call: .
cdr3_nt: TGTGCCAGCAGGAAGCTGGGACCCTGGGAAGAGCAGTACTTC
cdr3_aa: CASRKLGPWEEQYF

v_call: TRBV9
clone_size: .
j_call: TRBJ2-5
cdr3_length: 15
d_call: TRBD2
cdr3_nt: TGTGCCAGCAGCGTAGGTCTAGCGGAACAAGAGACCCAGTACTTC
cdr3_aa: CASSVGLAEQETQYF

v_call: TRBV6-1
clone_size: .
j_call: TRBJ1-1
cdr3_length: 13
d_call: .
cdr3_nt: TGTGCCAGCCGAGAAGGGGTGAACACTGAAGCTTTCTTT
cdr3_aa: CASREGVNTEAFF

v_call: TRBV6-4
clone_size: .
j_call: TRBJ2-2
cdr3_length: 16
d_call: TRBD2
cdr3_nt: TGTGCCAGCAGAGCCTCTGCTAGCGGGAGGGCCGGGGAGCTGTTTTTT
cdr3_aa: CASRASASGRAGELFF

v_call: TRBV6-5
clone_size: .
j_call: TRBJ2-5
cdr3_length: 15
d_call: TRBD1
cdr3_nt: TGTGCCAGCAGAAAACCGGGACAGGGTGTGGAGACCCAGTACTTC
cdr3_aa: CASRKPGQGVETQYF

v_call: TRBV19
clone_size: .
j_call: TRBJ2-1
cdr3_length: 14
d_call: .
cdr3_nt: TGTGCCAGTAGTATTCAGGGTAGGGACAATGAGCAGTTCTTC
cdr3_aa: CASSIQGRDNEQFF

v_call: TRBV5-1
clone_size: .
j_call: TRBJ2-3
cdr3_length: 15
d_call: TRBD2
cdr3_nt: TGCGCCAGCAGCTTGGTTGGCGGGGGAACAGATACGCAGTATTTT
cdr3_aa: CASSLVGGGTDTQYF

v_call: TRBV6-6
clone_size: .
j_call: TRBJ2-1
cdr3_length: 14
d_call: TRBD2
cdr3_nt: TGTGCCAGCAGAAGGACTAGCGAGAGCAATGAGCAGTTCTTC
cdr3_aa: CASRRTSESNEQFF

v_call: TRBV5-8
clone_size: once
j_call: TRBJ2-5
cdr3_length: 15
d_call: TRBD2
cdr3_nt: TGTGCCAGCAACCCGAGCGGGGGGCGTGGGGAGACCCAGTACTTC
cdr3_aa: CASNPSGGRGETQYF

v_call: TRBV18
clone_size: .
j_call: TRBJ1-4
cdr3_length: 14
d_call: TRBD1
cdr3_nt: TGTGCCAGCTCCCCTGACAGGGCAAACGAAAAACTGTTTTTT
cdr3_aa: CASSPDRANEKLFF

v_call: TRBV10-3
clone_size: .
j_call: TRBJ2-3
cdr3_length: 13
d_call: .
cdr3_nt: TGTGCCACGGGGGACTCTAGCACAGATACGCAGTATTTT
cdr3_aa: CATGDSSTDTQYF

v_call: TRBV6-6
clone_size: .
j_call: TRBJ1-3
cdr3_length: 15
d_call: .
cdr3_nt: TGTGCCAGCAGTTCGCCTCAGGGGACTGGAAACACCATATATTTT
cdr3_aa: CASSSPQGTGNTIYF

v_call: TRBV30
clone_size: .
j_call: TRBJ2-3
cdr3_length: 19
d_call: TRBD2
cdr3_nt: TGTGCCTGGAGTCCCGGTATAGCGGGGGGTCAATATAGCACAGATACGCAGTATTTT
cdr3_aa: CAWSPGIAGGQYSTDTQYF

v_call: TRBV28
clone_size: .
j_call: TRBJ1-2
cdr3_length: 12
d_call: TRBD1
cdr3_nt: TGTGCCATACAGGGGGGATCATATGGCTACACCTTC
cdr3_aa: CAIQGGSYGYTF

v_call: TRBV6-6
clone_size: .
j_call: TRBJ2-1
cdr3_length: 12
d_call: .
cdr3_nt: TGTGCCAGCAGTTACGGCGGGACCTCTCGGTTCTTC
cdr3_aa: CASSYGGTSRFF

v_call: TRBV4-1
clone_size: .
j_call: TRBJ1-4
cdr3_length: 17
d_call: .
cdr3_nt: TGCGCCAGCAGCCAAGACCTGCCGGCTTCAACTAATGAAAAACTGTTTTTT
cdr3_aa: CASSQDLPASTNEKLFF

v_call: TRBV6-4
clone_size: .
j_call: TRBJ2-1
cdr3_length: 16
d_call: TRBD2
cdr3_nt: TGTGCCAGCAGTGACCAGCCTAGCGGGGGGCCCAATGAGCAGTTCTTC
cdr3_aa: CASSDQPSGGPNEQFF

v_call: TRBV6-6
clone_size: .
j_call: TRBJ2-2
cdr3_length: 16
d_call: TRBD2
cdr3_nt: TGTGCCAGCACAGAAGCGGGAGTACTTGTATTGGGGGAGCTGTTTTTT
cdr3_aa: CASTEAGVLVLGELFF

v_call: TRBV7-9
clone_size: .
j_call: TRBJ2-1
cdr3_length: 13
d_call: .
cdr3_nt: TGTGCCAGCAGCCCTCTAGATTCCCGTGAGCAGTTCTTC
cdr3_aa: CASSPLDSREQFF

v_call: TRBV5-6
clone_size: .
j_call: TRBJ2-1
cdr3_length: 16
d_call: TRBD2
cdr3_nt: TGTGCCAGCAGCCTAGGGGCCTTCCCGGGAGGCGGTTTAGAGTTCTTC
cdr3_aa: CASSLGAFPGGGLEFF

v_call: TRBV5-4
clone_size: .
j_call: TRBJ2-5
cdr3_length: 13
d_call: .
cdr3_nt: TGTGCCAGCAGTCCCCAGGCGGGAGAGACCCAGTACTTC
cdr3_aa: CASSPQAGETQYF

v_call: TRBV6-5
clone_size: .
j_call: TRBJ1-2
cdr3_length: 15
d_call: .
cdr3_nt: TGTGCCAGCAGTTACTCAGCACTACCCAACTATGGCTACACCTTC
cdr3_aa: CASSYSALPNYGYTF

v_call: TRBV27
clone_size: .
j_call: TRBJ2-7
cdr3_length: 14
d_call: TRBD1
cdr3_nt: TGTGCCAGCAGTTACGGACAGGGTGCCTACGAGCAGTACTTC
cdr3_aa: CASSYGQGAYEQYF

v_call: TRBV5-4
clone_size: once
j_call: TRBJ2-2
cdr3_length: 17
d_call: TRBD2
cdr3_nt: TGTGCCAGCACCCGCCGGGGGGGCGAAGTCAACACCGGGGAGCTGTTTTTT
cdr3_aa: CASTRRGGEVNTGELFF

v_call: TRBV18
clone_size: .
j_call: TRBJ2-1
cdr3_length: 16
d_call: .
cdr3_nt: TGTGCCAGCTCACCACGGACCAGCGGTACCTACAATGAGCAGTTCTTC
cdr3_aa: CASSPRTSGTYNEQFF

v_call: TRBV6-5
clone_size: .
j_call: TRBJ1-2
cdr3_length: 16
d_call: .
cdr3_nt: TGTGCCAGCAGTTCGAGGTCGACACGGACTAACTATGGCTACACCTTC
cdr3_aa: CASSSRSTRTNYGYTF

v_call: TRBV11-2
clone_size: .
j_call: TRBJ2-7
cdr3_length: 15
d_call: TRBD1
cdr3_nt: TGTGCCAGCAGCCCCCTGGGACAGACAGGTTACGAGCAGTACTTC
cdr3_aa: CASSPLGQTGYEQYF

v_call: TRBV5-1
clone_size: .
j_call: TRBJ1-2
cdr3_length: 12
d_call: .
cdr3_nt: TGCGCCAGCAGGCAGGAGAACTATGGCTACACCTTC
cdr3_aa: CASRQENYGYTF

v_call: TRBV18
clone_size: .
j_call: TRBJ2-7
cdr3_length: 13
d_call: .
cdr3_nt: TGTGCCAGCTCACCACTCACGGGGGACGAGCAGTACTTC
cdr3_aa: CASSPLTGDEQYF

v_call: TRBV7-9
clone_size: once
j_call: TRBJ1-6
cdr3_length: 19
d_call: .
cdr3_nt: TGTGCCAGCAGCGCTCAAGGGAACCCTAAGCGCTCCTATAATTCACCCCTCCACTTT
cdr3_aa: CASSAQGNPKRSYNSPLHF

v_call: TRBV5-6
clone_size: .
j_call: TRBJ2-7
cdr3_length: 15
d_call: .
cdr3_nt: TGTGCCAGCAGCTCATCCGGGACCTTCGACTACGAGCAGTACTTC
cdr3_aa: CASSSSGTFDYEQYF

v_call: TRBV28
clone_size: .
j_call: TRBJ2-1
cdr3_length: 11
d_call: .
cdr3_nt: TGTGCCAGCAGTTTACTCAATGAGCAGTTCTTC
cdr3_aa: CASSLLNEQFF

v_call: TRBV4-1
clone_size: .
j_call: TRBJ2-1
cdr3_length: 12
d_call: .
cdr3_nt: TGCGCCAGCAGCCAAATTCTCAATGAGCAGTTCTTC
cdr3_aa: CASSQILNEQFF

v_call: TRBV5-1
clone_size: .
j_call: TRBJ2-6
cdr3_length: 15
d_call: TRBD1
cdr3_nt: TGCGCCAGCAGCACCGACAGGGCTGGGGCCAACGTCCTGACTTTC
cdr3_aa: CASSTDRAGANVLTF

v_call: TRBV4-3
clone_size: .
j_call: TRBJ1-4
cdr3_length: 17
d_call: .
cdr3_nt: TGCGCCAGCAGCCAAGGACACGGGGAGGCGGCTAATGAAAAACTGTTTTTT
cdr3_aa: CASSQGHGEAANEKLFF

v_call: TRBV7-6
clone_size: once
j_call: TRBJ2-3
cdr3_length: 14
d_call: .
cdr3_nt: TGTGCCAGCAGCTTAGGGGATAGAAGGGTTACGCAGTATTTT
cdr3_aa: CASSLGDRRVTQYF

v_call: TRBV6-6
clone_size: .
j_call: TRBJ2-3
cdr3_length: 14
d_call: .
cdr3_nt: TGTGCCACGCAGAGGGGCGCTAGCACAGATACGCAGTATTTT
cdr3_aa: CATQRGASTDTQYF

v_call: TRBV11-2
clone_size: once
j_call: TRBJ1-1
cdr3_length: 15
d_call: TRBD1
cdr3_nt: TGTGCCAGCAGCCCACTCAGGGGGCCGGGGACTGAAGCTTTCTTT
cdr3_aa: CASSPLRGPGTEAFF

v_call: TRBV5-4
clone_size: .
j_call: TRBJ2-7
cdr3_length: 13
d_call: .
cdr3_nt: TGTGCCAGCAGCGGGGGACGGGACTACGAGCAGTACTTC
cdr3_aa: CASSGGRDYEQYF

v_call: TRBV13
clone_size: .
j_call: TRBJ2-7
cdr3_length: 14
d_call: .
cdr3_nt: TGTGCCAGCAGCTTAGGCAGGGTGGGAAACGAGCAGTACTTC
cdr3_aa: CASSLGRVGNEQYF

v_call: TRBV9
clone_size: .
j_call: TRBJ2-3
cdr3_length: 13
d_call: .
cdr3_nt: TGTGCCAGCAGCGGGACAGTTGTTGATACGCAGTATTTT
cdr3_aa: CASSGTVVDTQYF

v_call: TRBV4-3
clone_size: .
j_call: TRBJ1-2
cdr3_length: 14
d_call: TRBD1
cdr3_nt: TGCGCCAGCAGCCAACCGGGACAGTTCTATGGCTACACCTTC
cdr3_aa: CASSQPGQFYGYTF

v_call: TRBV2
clone_size: .
j_call: TRBJ1-2
cdr3_length: 13
d_call: TRBD1
cdr3_nt: TGTGCCAGCAGTGAAACAGGGGATAATGGCTACACCTTC
cdr3_aa: CASSETGDNGYTF

v_call: TRBV19
clone_size: .
j_call: TRBJ2-1
cdr3_length: 19
d_call: TRBD2
cdr3_nt: TGTGCCAGTAGTCGACAAGGACTAGCGGGAGCCAACTTGGGGAATGAGCAGTTCTTC
cdr3_aa: CASSRQGLAGANLGNEQFF

v_call: TRBV2
clone_size: .
j_call: TRBJ2-7
cdr3_length: 15
d_call: TRBD2
cdr3_nt: TGTGCCAGCAGTCCGAGCGGGGCCACTTCTTACGAGCAGTACTTC
cdr3_aa: CASSPSGATSYEQYF

v_call: TRBV7-8
clone_size: .
j_call: TRBJ1-1
cdr3_length: 13
d_call: .
cdr3_nt: TGTGCCAGCAGCCCGATGGGGCGCACTGAAGCTTTCTTT
cdr3_aa: CASSPMGRTEAFF

v_call: TRBV5-5
clone_size: .
j_call: TRBJ2-1
cdr3_length: 15
d_call: .
cdr3_nt: TGTGCCAGCAGCTTGGGGAGGGAACCGGGCAATGAGCAGTTCTTC
cdr3_aa: CASSLGREPGNEQFF